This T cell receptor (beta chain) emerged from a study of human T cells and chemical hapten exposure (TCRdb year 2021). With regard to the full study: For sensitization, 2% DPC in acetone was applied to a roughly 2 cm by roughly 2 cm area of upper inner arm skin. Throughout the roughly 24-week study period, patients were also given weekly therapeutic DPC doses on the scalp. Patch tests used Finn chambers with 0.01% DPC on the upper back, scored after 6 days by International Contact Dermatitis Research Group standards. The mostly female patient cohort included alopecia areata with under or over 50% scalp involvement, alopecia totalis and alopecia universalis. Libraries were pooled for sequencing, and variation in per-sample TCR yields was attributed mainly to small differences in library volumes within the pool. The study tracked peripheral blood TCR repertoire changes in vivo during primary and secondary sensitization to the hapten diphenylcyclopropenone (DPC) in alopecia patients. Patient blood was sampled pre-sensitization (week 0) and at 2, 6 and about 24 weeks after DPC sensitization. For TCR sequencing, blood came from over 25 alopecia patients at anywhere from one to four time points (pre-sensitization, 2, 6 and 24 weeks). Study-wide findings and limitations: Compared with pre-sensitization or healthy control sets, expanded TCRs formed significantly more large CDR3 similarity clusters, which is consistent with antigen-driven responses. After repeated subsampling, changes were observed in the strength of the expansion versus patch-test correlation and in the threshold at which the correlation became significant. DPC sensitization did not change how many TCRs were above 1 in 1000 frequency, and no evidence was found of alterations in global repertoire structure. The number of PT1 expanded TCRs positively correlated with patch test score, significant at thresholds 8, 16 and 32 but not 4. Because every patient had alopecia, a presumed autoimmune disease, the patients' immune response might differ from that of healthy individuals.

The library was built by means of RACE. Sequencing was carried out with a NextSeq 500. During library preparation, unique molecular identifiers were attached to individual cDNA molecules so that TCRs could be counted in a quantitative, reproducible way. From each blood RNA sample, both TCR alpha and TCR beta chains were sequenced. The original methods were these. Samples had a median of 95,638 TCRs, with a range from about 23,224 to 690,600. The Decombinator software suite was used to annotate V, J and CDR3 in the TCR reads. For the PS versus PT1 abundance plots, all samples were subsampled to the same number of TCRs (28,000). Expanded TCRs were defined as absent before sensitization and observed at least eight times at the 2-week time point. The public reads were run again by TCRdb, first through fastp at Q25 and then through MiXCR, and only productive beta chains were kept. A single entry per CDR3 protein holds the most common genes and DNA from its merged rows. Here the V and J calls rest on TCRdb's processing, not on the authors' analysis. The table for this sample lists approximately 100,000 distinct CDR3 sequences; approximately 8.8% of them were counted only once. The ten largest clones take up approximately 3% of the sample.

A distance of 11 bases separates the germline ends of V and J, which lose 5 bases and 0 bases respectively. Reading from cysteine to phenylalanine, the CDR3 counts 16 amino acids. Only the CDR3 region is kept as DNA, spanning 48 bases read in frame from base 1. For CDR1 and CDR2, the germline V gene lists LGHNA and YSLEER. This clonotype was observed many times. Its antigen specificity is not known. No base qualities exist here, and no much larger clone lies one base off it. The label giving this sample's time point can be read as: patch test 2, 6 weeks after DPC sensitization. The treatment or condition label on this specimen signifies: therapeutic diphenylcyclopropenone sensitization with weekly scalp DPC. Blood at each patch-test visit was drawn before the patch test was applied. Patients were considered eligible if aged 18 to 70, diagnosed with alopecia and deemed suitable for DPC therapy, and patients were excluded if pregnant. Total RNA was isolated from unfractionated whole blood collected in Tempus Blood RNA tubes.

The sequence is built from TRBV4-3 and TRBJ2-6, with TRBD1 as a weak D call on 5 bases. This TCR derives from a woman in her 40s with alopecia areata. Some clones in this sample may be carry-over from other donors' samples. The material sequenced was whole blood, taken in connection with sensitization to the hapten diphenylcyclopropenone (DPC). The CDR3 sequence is CASSRGSSSGANVLTF. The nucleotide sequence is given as TGCGCCAGCAGCAGGGGTTCTTCCTCTGGGGCCAACGTCCTGACTTTC.